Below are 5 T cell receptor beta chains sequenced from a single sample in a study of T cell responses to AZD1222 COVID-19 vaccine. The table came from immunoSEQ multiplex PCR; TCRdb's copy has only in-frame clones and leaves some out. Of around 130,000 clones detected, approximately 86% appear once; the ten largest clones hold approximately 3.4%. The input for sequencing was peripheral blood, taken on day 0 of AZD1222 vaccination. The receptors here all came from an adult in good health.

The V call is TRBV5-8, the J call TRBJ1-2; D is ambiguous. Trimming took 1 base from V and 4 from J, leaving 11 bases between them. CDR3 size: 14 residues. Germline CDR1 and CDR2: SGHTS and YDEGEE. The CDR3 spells CASSLSFPGYGYTF. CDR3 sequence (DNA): TGTGCCAGCAGCTTGTCTTTTCCGGGCTATGGCTACACCTTC. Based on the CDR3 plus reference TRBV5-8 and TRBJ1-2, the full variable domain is EAGVTQSPTHLIKTRGQQATLRCSPISGHTSVYWYQQALGLGLQFLLWYDEGEERNRGNFPPRFSGRQFPNYSSELNVNALELEDSALYLCASSLSFPGYGYTFGSGTRLTVV.

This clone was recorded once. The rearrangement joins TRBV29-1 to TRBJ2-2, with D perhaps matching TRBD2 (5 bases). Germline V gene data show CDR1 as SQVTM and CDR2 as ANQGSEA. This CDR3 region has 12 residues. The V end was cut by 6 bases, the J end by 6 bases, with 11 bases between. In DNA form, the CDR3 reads TGCAGCGTCCGGGATGGGGCCGGGGAGCTGTTTTTT. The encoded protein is CSVRDGAGELFF.

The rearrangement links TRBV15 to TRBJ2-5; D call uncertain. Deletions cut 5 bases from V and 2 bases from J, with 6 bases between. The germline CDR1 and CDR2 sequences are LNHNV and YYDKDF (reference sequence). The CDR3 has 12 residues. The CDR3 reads CATSFGQETQYF. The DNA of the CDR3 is TGTGCCACCAGCTTCGGGCAAGAGACCCAGTACTTC.

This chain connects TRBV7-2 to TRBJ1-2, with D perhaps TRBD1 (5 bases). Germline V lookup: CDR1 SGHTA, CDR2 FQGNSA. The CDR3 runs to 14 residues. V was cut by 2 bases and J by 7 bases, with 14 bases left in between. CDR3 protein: CASSLSDSRFGYTF. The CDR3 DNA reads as TGTGCCAGCAGCTTATCTGACAGTCGATTTGGCTACACCTTC.

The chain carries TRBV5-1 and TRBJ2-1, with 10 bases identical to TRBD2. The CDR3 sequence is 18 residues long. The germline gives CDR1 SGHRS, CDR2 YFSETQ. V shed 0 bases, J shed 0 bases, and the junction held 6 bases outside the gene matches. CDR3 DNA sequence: TGCGCCAGCAGCTTGGAATTAGCGGGAGGTATCTCCTACAATGAGCAGTTCTTC. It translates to CASSLELAGGISYNEQFF.